The 12 T cell receptor beta chains below all came from one sample that was sequenced in a study of naive and memory T cell subsets. Two oligonucleotides, mixed equimolar, formed the beta constant-region primer covering TRBC1 and TRBC2. TCRdb re-called the UMI-ligation and nested PCR reads with MiXCR, one entry per CDR3 protein. The repertoire holds some 83,000 distinct CDR3 sequences, with about an eighth as singletons. Sequenced material: central memory CD4+ T cells from blood. These receptors all stem from a human donor in good health.

At least ten counts were recorded for this clonotype. V usage is TRBV5-1 and J usage is TRBJ2-1; TRBD1 agrees at 7 bases. Germline V CDR1 and CDR2: SGHRS, YFSETQ. CDR3 length: 16 residues. J was trimmed by 5 bases and V by 4 bases; bases with no gene match: 12. CDR3 sequence reads: CASSNTTGVGHNEQFF. The DNA of the CDR3 is TGCGCCAGCAGCAATACAACAGGGGTTGGTCACAATGAGCAGTTCTTC.

The V and J genes are TRBV7-2 and TRBJ2-2; 7 bases are a match to TRBD2. Losses at the gene ends were 1 base for V and 4 bases for J; bases not matched to a gene: 6. Germline CDR1 SGHTA, CDR2 FQGNSA. The CDR3 runs to 16 residues. The DNA of the CDR3 is TGTGCCAGCAGCTTAGTCGGCGGGAGAGTCACCGGGGAGCTGTTTTTT. It specifies CASSLVGGRVTGELFF.

The rearrangement joins TRBV20-1 to TRBJ1-2; D possibly corresponds to TRBD1 (5 bases). Germline assignment: CDR1 DFQATT and CDR2 SNEGSKA (reference sequence). The V end lost 0 bases, the J end lost 8 bases, and 22 bases lay between the germline ends. CDR3 length equals 16 residues. CDR3 bases: TGCAGTGCTAGAGATCTTTCAGGGACTCGACCCGAGGGCTACACCTTC. This gives the protein CSARDLSGTRPEGYTF.

This clonotype has a handful of counts. The chain combines TRBV18 with TRBJ2-5; 10 nucleotides align to TRBD2. CDR1 and CDR2 (germline): KGHSH, LQKENI. J was trimmed by 5 bases and V by 3 bases; bases with no gene match: 9. The CDR3 totals 16 residues. The CDR3 region is CASSPSSGSFRETQYF. DNA for the CDR3: TGTGCCAGCTCACCGTCTAGCGGGAGTTTTCGCGAGACCCAGTACTTC. Filled out from reference TRBV18 and TRBJ2-5, the complete variable domain reads NAGVMQNPRHLVRRRGQEARLRCSPMKGHSHVYWYRQLPEEGLKFMVYLQKENIIDESGMPKERFSAEFPKEGPSILRIQQVVRGDSAAYFCASSPSSGSFRETQYFGPGTRLLVL.

The gene calls are TRBV20-1 and TRBJ2-7; the D gene is possibly TRBD2 (5 bases). This CDR3 spans 15 amino acids. V was shortened by 0 bases and J by 6 bases, with 18 bases between the two germline ends. The germline V gene has CDR1 DFQATT and CDR2 SNEGSKA (reference sequence). CDR3 coding DNA: TGCAGTGCTAGAGATCCGGGGTCCGTCCACTTCGAGCAGTACTTC. It specifies CSARDPGSVHFEQYF.

V usage is TRBV7-2 and J usage is TRBJ2-5; no definite D call. The CDR3 is 14 amino acids. V was pared by 7 bases and J by 5 bases, with 17 bases between. Looked up from germline, CDR1 is SGHTA and CDR2 is FQGNSA. The CDR3 protein is CASKRNQVGETQYF. The CDR3 nucleotides are TGTGCCAGCAAGCGAAATCAGGTCGGCGAGACCCAGTACTTC.

This clonotype came up a few times. This chain connects TRBV5-1 to TRBJ1-5; TRBD1 matches 9 bases. Trimming removed 4 bases from V and 4 bases from J; junction bases left unmatched: 6. CDR1 and CDR2 (germline): SGHRS, YFSETQ. The CDR3 loop spans 15 amino acids. CDR3 sequence reads: CASSPQTGGNQPQHF. The CDR3 region has the DNA TGCGCCAGCAGCCCTCAGACAGGGGGAAATCAGCCCCAGCATTTT.

This clonotype was detected many times. This chain links TRBV30 with TRBJ2-7, with D perhaps matching TRBD2 (5 bases). Germline CDR1 and CDR2: GTSNPN and SVGIG (reference sequence). There are 15 residues in the CDR3. With 4 bases removed from V and 1 base from J, the gap between germline ends came to 17 bases. As DNA, the CDR3 is TGTGCCTGGAACGTTGGTGGGAGCGAGTCCTACGAGCAGTACTTC. This codes for CAWNVGGSESYEQYF.

This chain connects TRBV27 to TRBJ2-3; unclear D gene. Per the germline V gene, CDR1 is MNHEY and CDR2 is SMNVEV (reference sequence). This CDR3 is 14 amino acids long. Trimming pared 2 bases from V and 3 bases from J, leaving 9 bases between. The chain's CDR3 is CASSLLLGTDTQYF. As DNA, the CDR3 is TGTGCCAGCAGTTTACTGCTAGGGACAGATACGCAGTATTTT.

This chain connects TRBV5-1 to TRBJ2-7; TRBD1 matches at 7 bases. Trimming at V came to 4 bases and at J to 3 bases, leaving 10 bases not matched to a gene. The V gene's germline CDR1 is SGHRS and CDR2 YFSETQ. The CDR3 totals 15 residues. The CDR3 DNA follows: TGCGCCAGCAGCCCGAGGACAGGAACAGTCTACGAGCAGTACTTC. It translates to CASSPRTGTVYEQYF.

The genes are TRBV28 and TRBJ2-7, with 8 positions matching TRBD1. V was pared by 6 bases and J by 3 bases, with 10 bases of the junction left unmatched. The CDR3 totals 15 residues. The V gene's germline CDR1 is MDHEN and CDR2 SYDVKM. CDR3 amino acids: CASRQTGTGVYEQYF. DNA of the CDR3: TGTGCCAGCAGACAAACCGGGACAGGAGTCTACGAGCAGTACTTC.

This clonotype came up a few times. The rearrangement links TRBV5-4 to TRBJ2-1; TRBD1 or TRBD2 may be the D gene (5 bases each). With 0 bases removed from V and 6 bases from J, the gap between germline ends came to 13 bases. CDR3 size: 15 residues. The V gene's germline CDR1 is SGHNT and CDR2 YYREEE (reference sequence). The CDR3 DNA reads TGTGCCAGCAGCTTGGCAATTTCCGGGACCAATGAGCAGTTCTTC. This sequence encodes CASSLAISGTNEQFF.